These 11 T cell receptor beta chains originate from one sample sequenced in a study of response to subunit inactivated influenza vaccine. TCRdb reprocessed the RT-PCR reads with MiXCR, giving one entry per CDR3 protein. Altogether a few hundred thousand distinct CDR3 sequences are present, roughly 22% being singletons, with the ten largest covering roughly a tenth. The specimen was PBMCs from blood, collected 21 months after vaccination. The receptors were gathered from a man aged 50-75 years who received an inactivated influenza vaccine.

This clonotype was picked up a small number of times. The chain links TRBV19 to TRBJ2-3; D might be TRBD1 (5 bases). The CDR3 runs to 14 residues. V was shortened by 2 bases and J by 4 bases, with 10 bases between the two germline ends. Germline V gene sequence: CDR1 LNHDA, CDR2 SQIVND (reference sequence). This CDR3 is CASSIQGFADTQYF. The CDR3 nucleotides are TGTGCCAGTAGTATACAGGGTTTTGCAGATACGCAGTATTTT.

This clonotype was observed many times. The chain combines TRBV19 with TRBJ1-5; D is ambiguous. V shed 4 bases and J shed 7 bases, with 11 bases lying between them. CDR3 length: 13 residues. CDR1 is LNHDA, CDR2 SQIVND, per germline (reference sequence). The CDR3 coding sequence is TGTGCCAGTAGTACATGGGGAGACCAGCCCCAGCATTTT. Amino acid sequence: CASSTWGDQPQHF.

This clonotype was recorded at least ten times. V gene TRBV7-2 combines with J gene TRBJ2-7; D perhaps matches TRBD1 (5 bases). CDR1 is SGHTA and CDR2 is FQGNSA in the germline V gene. This CDR3 comprises 16 residues. The V gene lost 0 bases and the J gene lost 2 bases, with 14 bases spanning the gap. The CDR3 DNA sequence: TGTGCCAGCAGCTTAGCAGGGGTTAAGGGCACCTACGAGCAGTACTTC. It yields the protein CASSLAGVKGTYEQYF.

This clonotype has just a few counts. J is TRBJ2-4 and V is TRBV28, with D unresolved. V was shortened by 5 bases and J by 9 bases, with 11 bases between the two germline ends. This CDR3 has 12 residues. Germline values: CDR1 MDHEN, CDR2 SYDVKM. The CDR3 spells CASSPHGSIQYF. The CDR3 DNA sequence: TGTGCCAGCAGTCCCCATGGGTCCATTCAGTACTTC.

The V gene is TRBV3-1, the J gene TRBJ1-2; D unclear. Trimming took 4 bases from V and 0 from J, leaving 15 bases between them. The V gene's germline CDR1 is LGHDT and CDR2 YNNKEL (reference sequence). This CDR3 is 16 amino acids long. CDR3 sequence: CASSPVGSGPNYGYTF. The CDR3 region has the DNA TGTGCCAGCAGCCCCGTTGGTTCCGGGCCTAACTATGGCTACACCTTC.

Only a few counts were recorded for this clonotype. This chain uses TRBV19 with TRBJ1-2; possible D gene TRBD1, 5 bases. Germline CDR1 and CDR2: LNHDA and SQIVND (reference sequence). V lost 5 bases, J lost 7 bases, and 20 bases lay in between. This CDR3 contains 15 residues. The CDR3 protein is CASSLDRDSYAGYTF. CDR3 bases: TGTGCCAGTAGTCTCGACCGGGACTCCTACGCTGGCTACACCTTC.

This clonotype came up a few times. This rearrangement joins TRBV7-2 to TRBJ1-1; the D is unclear. V dropped 5 bases and J dropped 0 bases, with 19 bases sitting between them. The length of the CDR3 is 17 residues. Germline V gene lookup returns CDR1 SGHTA and CDR2 FQGNSA. CDR3 nucleotides: TGTGCCAGCAGCCCCCCTCCCGGAACCCCGTTGAACACTGAAGCTTTCTTT. It codes for CASSPPPGTPLNTEAFF.

This clonotype was seen only a few times. The genes are TRBV18 and TRBJ2-3; D uncertain. Deletions cut 2 bases from V and 6 bases from J, with 15 bases between. The CDR3 covers 15 residues. The germline CDR1 and CDR2 sequences are KGHSH and LQKENI. The CDR3 bases are TGTGCCAGCTCACCAATCATTCCAGGAACGGATACGCAGTATTTT. Its protein is CASSPIIPGTDTQYF.

This clonotype has a handful of counts. The J gene is TRBJ2-3, the V gene TRBV10-3; 14 bases align to TRBD2. CDR3 length: 16 amino acids. V was clipped by 6 bases and J by 5 bases; unmatched bases: 7. The germline V gene has CDR1 ENHRY and CDR2 SYGVKD. CDR3 protein: CAIRKTSGRAEDTQYF. The DNA of the CDR3 is TGTGCCATCAGGAAGACTAGCGGGAGGGCCGAAGATACGCAGTATTTT.

This rearrangement joins TRBV4-1 to TRBJ1-1; D gene uncertain. CDR1 and CDR2 from the germline V gene are MGHRA and YSYEKL. The CDR3 loop spans 15 amino acids. V was clipped by 1 base and J by 1 base, with 10 bases between them. The CDR3 nucleotides read TGCGCCAGCAGCCAAGTAGGGAAAAGGAACACTGAAGCTTTCTTT. It yields the protein CASSQVGKRNTEAFF.

The chain joins TRBV12-3 or TRBV12-4 to TRBJ2-7, with D hard to call. The germline V and J ends were trimmed by 3 bases and 1 base, with 10 bases remaining between them. This CDR3 region has 14 residues. CDR3 loop: CASSLFGQSYEQYF. CDR3 coding DNA: TGTGCCAGCAGTTTGTTCGGGCAGTCCTACGAGCAGTACTTC.